This TCR beta chain is drawn from a study of regulatory T cells in long-lasting Graves disease. Points from the study as a whole: Favoring TRBV28, TRBJ1-2 and TRBJ2-5 was a feature seen in persistent disease. Accuracy was perhaps lowered by the small sample size. TCR diversity was lower in persistent Graves' patients than in newly diagnosed ones.

Germline CDR1 is MDHEN and CDR2 is SYDVKM. This CDR3 is 17 amino acids long. V was cut by 3 bases and J by 7 bases, with 22 bases left in between. This clonotype was counted many times. Its specificity is not known. TCR beta libraries were built with iRepertoire HTBI primers and Arm-PCR of CDR3 regions. MiXCR, applied by TCRdb to the multiplex PCR reads, yields one record per CDR3 protein. The profile shows around 450,000 distinct CDR3 sequences, about 22% of them singletons. Time point specified: persistent/refractory GD, antithyroid drugs over 5 years with positive TRAb. The TCR library was made from RNA that had been extracted from PBMCs in TRIzol. Under American Thyroid Association guidelines, Graves' disease was diagnosed.

The input for sequencing was peripheral blood mononuclear cells (PBMCs), taken when the disease was refractory, from a patient treated with antithyroid drugs. The V and J genes are TRBV28 and TRBJ1-5; D might be TRBD1 (6 bases). This TCR derives from a female donor with Graves disease. DNA for the CDR3: TGTGCCAGCAGTTTGCTTTCGGTGAGGGGGGAGCGGCAGCCCCAGCATTTT. Its translation is CASSLLSVRGERQPQHF.